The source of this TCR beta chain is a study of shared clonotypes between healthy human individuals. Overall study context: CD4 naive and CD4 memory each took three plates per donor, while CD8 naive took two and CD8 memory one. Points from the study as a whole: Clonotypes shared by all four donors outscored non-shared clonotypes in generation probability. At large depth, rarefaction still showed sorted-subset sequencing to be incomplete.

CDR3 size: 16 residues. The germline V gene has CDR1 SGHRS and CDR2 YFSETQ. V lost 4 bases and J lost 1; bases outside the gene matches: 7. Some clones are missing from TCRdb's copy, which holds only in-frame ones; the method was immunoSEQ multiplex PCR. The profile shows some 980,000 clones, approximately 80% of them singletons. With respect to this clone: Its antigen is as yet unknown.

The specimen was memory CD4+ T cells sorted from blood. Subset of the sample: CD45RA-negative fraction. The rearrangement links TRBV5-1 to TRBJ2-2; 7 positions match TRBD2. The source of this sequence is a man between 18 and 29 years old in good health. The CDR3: CASSARGSWNTGELFF. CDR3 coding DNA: TGCGCCAGCAGCGCGCGCGGGAGTTGGAACACCGGGGAGCTGTTTTTT.